A single sample gave rise to the 4 T cell receptor beta chains below, sequenced in a study of cytomegalovirus exposure and HLA in healthy donors. TCRdb's table, derived via immunoSEQ multiplex PCR, lists solely in-frame clones and lacks some. The table lists 150,000 or so clones, 86% of them singletons, with 2.7% in the top ten. What was sequenced was PBMCs. These TCRs come from a man between 18 and 29 years old in good health and CMV-seropositive.

V and J are TRBV4-2 and TRBJ2-2, with D possibly being TRBD2 (6 bases). Germline V gene lookup returns CDR1 LGHNA and CDR2 YNFKEQ. CDR3 size: 15 residues. Trimming stripped 6 bases from V and 1 base from J, with 12 bases between. CDR3 coding DNA: TGTGCCAGCAGGCGCCCCGGGGGGAACACCGGGGAGCTGTTTTTT. This encodes CASRRPGGNTGELFF.

The V call is TRBV4-2, the J call TRBJ1-3, with D hard to call. The CDR3 is 15 amino acids. Per the germline V gene, CDR1 is LGHNA and CDR2 is YNFKEQ. V was cut by 1 base and J by 9 bases, with 16 bases left in between. CDR3 protein: CASSQARTRGVTIYF. The CDR3 nucleotides are TGTGCCAGCAGCCAAGCCAGGACCCGCGGGGTCACCATATATTTT.

The V and J genes are TRBV10-3 and TRBJ1-1, with D possibly being TRBD1 (6 bases). The CDR3 extends over 14 amino acids. CDR1 and CDR2 from the germline V gene are ENHRY and SYGVKD. V was clipped by 6 bases and J by 0 bases, with 11 bases between them. For the CDR3, the DNA is TGTGCCATCAGATTGGGACAAATGAACACTGAAGCTTTCTTT. Its protein product is CAIRLGQMNTEAFF.

The chain combines TRBV11-2 with TRBJ1-1; 8 bases line up with TRBD1. The CDR3 spans 14 residues. CDR1 and CDR2 from the germline V gene are SGHAT and FQNNGV. Losses at the gene ends were 2 bases for V and 5 bases for J; bases not matched to a gene: 4. Here the CDR3 reads CASSLSTGGTEAFF. DNA of the CDR3: TGTGCCAGCAGCTTAAGCACAGGGGGAACTGAAGCTTTCTTT.